This T cell receptor beta chain was sequenced in a study of response to subunit inactivated influenza vaccine. Germline V CDR1 and CDR2: MGHRA, YSYEKL. This CDR3 spans 15 amino acids. V was shortened by 0 bases and J by 2 bases, with 10 bases between the two germline ends. This clonotype was found a few times. Antigen unknown. TCRdb re-derived calls from the RT-PCR reads in MiXCR, one entry per CDR3 protein. The table includes roughly 650,000 distinct CDR3 sequences, 14% detected once. Study observations and caveats: The authors proposed limited new T cell recruitment per seasonal influenza vaccination.

The receptor was derived from a middle-aged man who received an inactivated influenza vaccine. Source: PBMCs from blood, taken less than 15 days before vaccination. The V call is TRBV4-1, the J call TRBJ1-2; a weak D match, TRBD1 (6 bases). The CDR3 loop reads CASSQDGTGNYGYTF. The CDR3 DNA reads as TGCGCCAGCAGCCAAGATGGAACAGGGAACTATGGCTACACCTTC.